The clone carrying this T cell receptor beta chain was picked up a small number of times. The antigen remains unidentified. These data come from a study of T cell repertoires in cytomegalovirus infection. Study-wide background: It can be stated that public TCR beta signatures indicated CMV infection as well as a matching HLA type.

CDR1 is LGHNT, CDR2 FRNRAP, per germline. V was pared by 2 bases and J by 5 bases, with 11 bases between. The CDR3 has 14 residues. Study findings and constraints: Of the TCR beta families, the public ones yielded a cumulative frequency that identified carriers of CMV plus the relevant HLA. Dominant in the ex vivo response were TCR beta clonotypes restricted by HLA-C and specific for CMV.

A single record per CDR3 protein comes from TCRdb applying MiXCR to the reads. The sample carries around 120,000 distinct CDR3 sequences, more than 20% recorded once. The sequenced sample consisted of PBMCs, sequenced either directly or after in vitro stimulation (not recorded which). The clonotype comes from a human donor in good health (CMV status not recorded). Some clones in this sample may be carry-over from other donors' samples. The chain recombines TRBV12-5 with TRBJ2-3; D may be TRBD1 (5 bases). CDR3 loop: CASGLQGARDTQYF. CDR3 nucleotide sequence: TGTGCTAGTGGTTTGCAAGGGGCGCGAGATACGCAGTATTTT.